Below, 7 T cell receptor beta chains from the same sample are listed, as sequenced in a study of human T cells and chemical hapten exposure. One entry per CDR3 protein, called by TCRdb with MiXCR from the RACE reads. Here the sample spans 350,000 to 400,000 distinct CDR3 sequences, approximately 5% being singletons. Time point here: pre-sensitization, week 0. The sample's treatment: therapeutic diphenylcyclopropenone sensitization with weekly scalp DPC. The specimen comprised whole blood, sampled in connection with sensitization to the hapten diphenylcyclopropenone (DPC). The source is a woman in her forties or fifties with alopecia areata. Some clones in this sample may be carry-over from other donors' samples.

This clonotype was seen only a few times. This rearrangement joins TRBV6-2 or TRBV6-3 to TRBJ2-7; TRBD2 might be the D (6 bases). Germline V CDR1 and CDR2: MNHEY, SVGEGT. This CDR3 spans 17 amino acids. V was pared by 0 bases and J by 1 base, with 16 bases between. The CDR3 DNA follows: TGTGCCAGCAGTTACTCGAGGAACAGCGGGTTGTCCTACGAGCAGTACTTC. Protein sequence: CASSYSRNSGLSYEQYF.

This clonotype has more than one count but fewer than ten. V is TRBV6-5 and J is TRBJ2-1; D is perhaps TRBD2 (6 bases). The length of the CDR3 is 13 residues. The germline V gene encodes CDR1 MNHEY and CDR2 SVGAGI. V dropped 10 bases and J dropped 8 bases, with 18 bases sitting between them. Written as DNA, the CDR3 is TGTGCCACACGACCCCCCGGAGGGGATGAGCAGTTCTTC. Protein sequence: CATRPPGGDEQFF.

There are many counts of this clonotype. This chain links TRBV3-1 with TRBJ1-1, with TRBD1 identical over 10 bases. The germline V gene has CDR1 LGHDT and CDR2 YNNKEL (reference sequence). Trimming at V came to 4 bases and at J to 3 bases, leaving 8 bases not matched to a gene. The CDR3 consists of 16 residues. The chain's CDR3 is CASSPFGTGVYTEAFF. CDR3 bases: TGTGCCAGCAGCCCCTTCGGGACAGGGGTCTACACTGAAGCTTTCTTT.

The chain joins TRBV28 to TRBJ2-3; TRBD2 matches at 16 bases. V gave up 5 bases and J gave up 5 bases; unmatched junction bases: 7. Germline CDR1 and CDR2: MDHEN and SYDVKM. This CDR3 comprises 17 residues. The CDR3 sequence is CASSPGTSGGAGDTQYF. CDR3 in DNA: TGTGCCAGCAGTCCAGGGACTAGCGGGGGGGCTGGAGATACGCAGTATTTT. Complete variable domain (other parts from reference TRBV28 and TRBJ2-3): DVKVTQSSRYLVKRTGEKVFLECVQDMDHENMFWYRQDPGLGLRLIYFSYDVKMKEKGDIPEGYSVSREKKERFSLILESASTNQTSMYLCASSPGTSGGAGDTQYFGPGTRLTVL.

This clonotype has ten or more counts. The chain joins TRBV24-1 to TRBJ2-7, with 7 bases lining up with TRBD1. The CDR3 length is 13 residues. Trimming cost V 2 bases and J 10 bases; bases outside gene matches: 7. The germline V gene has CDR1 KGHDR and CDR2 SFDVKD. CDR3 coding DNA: TGTGCCACCAGTGATTCTACAGGGGCCGAACAGTACTTC. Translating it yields CATSDSTGAEQYF.

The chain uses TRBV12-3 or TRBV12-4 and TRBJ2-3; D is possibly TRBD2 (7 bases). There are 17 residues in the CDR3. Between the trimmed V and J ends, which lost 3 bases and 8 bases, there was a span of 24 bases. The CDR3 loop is CASSFTGGGLSWFTQYF. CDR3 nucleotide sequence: TGTGCCAGCAGTTTCACTGGGGGGGGCCTCTCTTGGTTTACGCAGTATTTT.

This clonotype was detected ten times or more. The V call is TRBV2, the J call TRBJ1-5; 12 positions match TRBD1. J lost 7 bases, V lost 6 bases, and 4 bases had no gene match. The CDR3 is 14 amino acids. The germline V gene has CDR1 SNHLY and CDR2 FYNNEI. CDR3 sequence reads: CASSVGTGGQPQHF. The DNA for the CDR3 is TGTGCCAGCAGCGTTGGGACAGGGGGCCAGCCCCAGCATTTT.